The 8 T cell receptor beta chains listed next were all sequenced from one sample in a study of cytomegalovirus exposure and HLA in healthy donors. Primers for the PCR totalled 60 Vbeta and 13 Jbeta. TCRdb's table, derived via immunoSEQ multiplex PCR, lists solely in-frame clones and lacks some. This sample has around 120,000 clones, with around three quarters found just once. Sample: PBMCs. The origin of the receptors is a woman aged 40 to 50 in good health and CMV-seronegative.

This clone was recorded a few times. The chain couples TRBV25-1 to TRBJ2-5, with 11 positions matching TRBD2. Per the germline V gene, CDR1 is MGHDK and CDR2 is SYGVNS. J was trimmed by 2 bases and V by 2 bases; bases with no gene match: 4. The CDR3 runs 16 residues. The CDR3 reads CASSEKSSGGQETQYF. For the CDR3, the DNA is TGTGCCAGCAGTGAAAAATCTAGCGGGGGGCAAGAGACCCAGTACTTC.

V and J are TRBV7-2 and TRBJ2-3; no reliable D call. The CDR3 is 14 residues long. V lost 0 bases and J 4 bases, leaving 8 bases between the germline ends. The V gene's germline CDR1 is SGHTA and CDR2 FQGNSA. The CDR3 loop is CASSLAGPADTQYF. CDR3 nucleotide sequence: TGTGCCAGCAGCTTAGCTGGGCCGGCAGATACGCAGTATTTT.

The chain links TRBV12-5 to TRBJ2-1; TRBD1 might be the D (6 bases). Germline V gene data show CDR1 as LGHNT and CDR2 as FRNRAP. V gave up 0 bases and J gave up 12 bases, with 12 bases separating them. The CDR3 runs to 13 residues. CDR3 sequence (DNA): TGTGCTAGTGGTTTGGTAGGGGGTGTCGGGCAGTTCTTC. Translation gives CASGLVGGVGQFF.

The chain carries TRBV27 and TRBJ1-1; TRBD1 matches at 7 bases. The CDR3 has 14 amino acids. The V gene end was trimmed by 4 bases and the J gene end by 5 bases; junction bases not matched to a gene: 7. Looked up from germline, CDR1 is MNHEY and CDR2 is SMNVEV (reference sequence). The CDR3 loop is CASSYRQGSTEAFF. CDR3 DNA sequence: TGTGCCAGCAGTTATCGACAGGGTAGTACTGAAGCTTTCTTT.

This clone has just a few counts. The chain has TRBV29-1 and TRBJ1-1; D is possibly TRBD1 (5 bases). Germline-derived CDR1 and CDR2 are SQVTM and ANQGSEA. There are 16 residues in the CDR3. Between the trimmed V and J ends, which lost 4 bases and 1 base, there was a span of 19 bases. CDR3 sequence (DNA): TGCAGCGTTGGGCCCGGGGGATTCGAACGGAACACTGAAGCTTTCTTT. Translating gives CSVGPGGFERNTEAFF. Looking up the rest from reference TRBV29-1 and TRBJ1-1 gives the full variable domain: SAVISQKPSRDICQRGTSLTIQCQVDSQVTMMFWYRQQPGQSLTLIATANQGSEATYESGFVIDKFPISRPNLTFSTLTVSNMSPEDSSIYLCSVGPGGFERNTEAFFGQGTRLTVV.

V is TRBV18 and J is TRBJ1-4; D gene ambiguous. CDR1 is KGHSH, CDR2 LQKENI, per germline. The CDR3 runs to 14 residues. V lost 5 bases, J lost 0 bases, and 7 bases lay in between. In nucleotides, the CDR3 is TGTGCCAGCTCATATCGTGCAACTAATGAAAAACTGTTTTTT. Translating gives CASSYRATNEKLFF.

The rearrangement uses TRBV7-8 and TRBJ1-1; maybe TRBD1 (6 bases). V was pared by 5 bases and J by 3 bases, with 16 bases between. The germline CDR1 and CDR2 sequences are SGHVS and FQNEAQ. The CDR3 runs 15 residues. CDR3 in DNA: TGTGCCAGCAGCATCACGCAGGGGCCGTACACTGAAGCTTTCTTT. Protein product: CASSITQGPYTEAFF.

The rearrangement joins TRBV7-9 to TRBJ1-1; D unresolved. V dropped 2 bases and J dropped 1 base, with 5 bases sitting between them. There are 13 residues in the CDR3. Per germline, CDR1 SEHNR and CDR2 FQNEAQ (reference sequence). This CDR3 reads CASSLLGNTEAFF. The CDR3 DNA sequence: TGTGCCAGCAGCTTACTAGGGAACACTGAAGCTTTCTTT.